This TCR beta chain derives from a study of cytomegalovirus exposure and HLA in healthy donors. Whole-study findings and limits: Later on, an analysis showed TCR association rates differing by HLA locus, with DRB1 the most and HLA-C the fewest. As a later analysis showed, a missense DCLRE1C variant was linked to trimming of TCR beta V- and J-genes. Later on, an analysis found that several of the most significant clusters appeared to be linked to common viral pathogens, which included parvovirus B19. Cytomegalovirus association was assigned to about 150 TCR beta chains.

Trimming took 7 bases from V and 4 from J, leaving 11 bases between them. Germline CDR1 and CDR2: SNHLY and FYNNEI. This CDR3 is 13 amino acids long. The PCR used 60 Vbeta and 13 Jbeta primers. Profiling relied on immunoSEQ multiplex PCR, and the TCRdb table lists in-frame clones only, not all of them. The sample comprises about 120,000 clones, about three quarters of which are singletons, and 8.2% rests with the top ten. As to this clone: The antigen remains undetermined.

The clonotype originates from a woman aged 40 to 50 in good health and CMV-seropositive. The chain employs TRBV2 and TRBJ1-5, with D maybe TRBD1 (6 bases). Sequencing was performed on PBMCs. The CDR3 region is CASKGEGNQPQHF. Here the CDR3 DNA reads TGTGCCAGCAAGGGGGAGGGGAATCAGCCCCAGCATTTT.